Listed below are T cell receptor beta chains from one sample, sequenced in a study of cytomegalovirus exposure and HLA in healthy donors. The protocol was immunoSEQ multiplex PCR, while the TCRdb copy is restricted to in-frame clones and leaves out a portion. The top ten hold more than 2.5% of the sample, which has 100,000 to 150,000 clones, 75% seen once. The sample taken for sequencing was PBMCs. These receptors were obtained from a woman aged 45-65 years in good health and CMV-seronegative. CDR3s include the opening cysteine and the closing phenylalanine or tryptophan. The order of the fields is CDR3 DNA, CDR3 protein, D gene, clone size, J gene, V gene. D genes are given only for firm matches. Size is omitted from some rows. Given values are once, few, many or a class for expanded clones.

cdr3_nt: TGCAGCGTTGTGCCCGGTAGCTCTGGAAACACCATATATTTT
cdr3_aa: CSVVPGSSGNTIYF
d_call: .
clone_size: few
j_call: TRBJ1-3
v_call: TRBV29-1

cdr3_nt: TGTGCCAGCAGCCCAGGTCTAGCCAAAAACATTCAGTACTTC
cdr3_aa: CASSPGLAKNIQYF
d_call: .
clone_size: .
j_call: TRBJ2-4
v_call: TRBV13

cdr3_nt: TGTGCCTGGAAGAGGGATAGCACAGATACGCAGTATTTT
cdr3_aa: CAWKRDSTDTQYF
d_call: .
clone_size: .
j_call: TRBJ2-3
v_call: TRBV30

cdr3_nt: TGTGCCAGCAGCTTGGGACTAGCGGGAGCCAACACCGGGGAGCTGTTTTTT
cdr3_aa: CASSLGLAGANTGELFF
d_call: TRBD2
clone_size: .
j_call: TRBJ2-2
v_call: TRBV7-9

cdr3_nt: TGTGCCTGGAGCGATACAGGGGGCGGAGGCTATGGCTACACCTTC
cdr3_aa: CAWSDTGGGGYGYTF
d_call: TRBD1
clone_size: .
j_call: TRBJ1-2
v_call: TRBV30

cdr3_nt: TGTGCCAGCAGTTTTGCGGGAGGCGGGGGAGAGACCCAGTACTTC
cdr3_aa: CASSFAGGGGETQYF
d_call: TRBD2
clone_size: .
j_call: TRBJ2-5
v_call: TRBV5-4

cdr3_nt: TGTGCCAGTAGTATAGATCCTAGCGGGACGCGGAATGAGCAGTTCTTC
cdr3_aa: CASSIDPSGTRNEQFF
d_call: TRBD2
clone_size: .
j_call: TRBJ2-1
v_call: TRBV19

cdr3_nt: TGTGCCAGCAGTGAGTTAGATGAGCAGTTCTTC
cdr3_aa: CASSELDEQFF
d_call: .
clone_size: .
j_call: TRBJ2-1
v_call: TRBV2

cdr3_nt: TGTGCCAGTAGCCCTTCCGGGGTTTCATACGAGCAGTACTTC
cdr3_aa: CASSPSGVSYEQYF
d_call: .
clone_size: .
j_call: TRBJ2-7
v_call: TRBV19

cdr3_nt: TGTGCCTGGAGTGCGGGGACTTACAGCTCCTACGAGCAGTACTTC
cdr3_aa: CAWSAGTYSSYEQYF
d_call: .
clone_size: .
j_call: TRBJ2-7
v_call: TRBV30

cdr3_nt: TGTGCCAGCAGTTCCTTCAGCTCCTACAATGAGCAGTTCTTC
cdr3_aa: CASSSFSSYNEQFF
d_call: .
clone_size: .
j_call: TRBJ2-1
v_call: TRBV28

cdr3_nt: TGTGCCAGCAGCCATCCGCAGGGGGCCATCAATGAGCAGTTCTTC
cdr3_aa: CASSHPQGAINEQFF
d_call: TRBD1
clone_size: once
j_call: TRBJ2-1
v_call: TRBV11-1

cdr3_nt: TGCGCCAGCAGCCCCGGGACAGGGGGCACTGGAAACACCATATATTTT
cdr3_aa: CASSPGTGGTGNTIYF
d_call: TRBD1
clone_size: once
j_call: TRBJ1-3
v_call: TRBV5-1

cdr3_nt: TGTGCCAGCAGCTTAAATCACCCGGGACTAGCGGGGTACAATGAGCAGTTCTTC
cdr3_aa: CASSLNHPGLAGYNEQFF
d_call: TRBD2
clone_size: once
j_call: TRBJ2-1
v_call: TRBV7-6